This passage covers 23 T cell receptor beta chains from one sample sequenced in a study of CD4+ T cells in melanoma. The data were produced by immunoSEQ multiplex PCR, yet TCRdb's version contains in-frame clones alone and is incomplete. This table has approximately 14,000 clones, more than 55% appearing once. Sequenced input: cells from a culture (not recorded whether cultured in vitro). The origin of the receptors is a human donor with melanoma.

The rearrangement uses TRBV10-1 and TRBJ2-2, with D uncertain. The germline V gene encodes CDR1 WNHNN and CDR2 SYGVQD (reference sequence). V shed 8 bases and J shed 0 bases, with 13 bases lying between them. The CDR3 has 15 amino acids. The CDR3 DNA is TGCGCCAGCCAAAATAGCAGGACGAACACCGGGGAGCTGTTTTTT. Residues: CASQNSRTNTGELFF.

The chain carries TRBV19 and TRBJ1-1; D is ambiguous. This CDR3 is 17 amino acids long. Trimming removed 7 bases at V and 0 bases at J, with 21 bases between. CDR1 LNHDA and CDR2 SQIVND come from the germline V gene (reference sequence). The CDR3 is CASIGINTSPMNTEAFF. The CDR3, as DNA: TGTGCCAGTATCGGAATAAATACGAGCCCCATGAACACTGAAGCTTTCTTT.

The V call is TRBV6-1, the J call TRBJ1-2, with D possibly TRBD1 on 6 matching bases. Per the germline V gene, CDR1 is MNHNS and CDR2 is SASEGT. This CDR3 is built from 16 residues. The ends were cut back, 0 bases at V and 4 bases at J, with 15 bases in the middle. CDR3 residues: CASSEALGGNLYGYTF. The CDR3 DNA sequence: TGTGCCAGCAGTGAAGCGCTAGGGGGGAACCTCTATGGCTACACCTTC.

The count of this clone is one. This chain uses TRBV19 with TRBJ1-2, with D possibly matching TRBD1 (6 bases). V was pared by 3 bases and J by 5 bases, with 28 bases between. The CDR3 sequence is 19 residues long. Germline assignment: CDR1 LNHDA and CDR2 SQIVND (reference sequence). The CDR3, as DNA: TGTGCCAGTAGTATCAAAGTCGTAGGGGGATCTACGAATCAGTATGGCTACACCTTC. It yields the protein CASSIKVVGGSTNQYGYTF.

V gene TRBV18 combines with J gene TRBJ1-6, with D possibly being TRBD1 (5 bases). The CDR3 runs to 16 residues. Germline V CDR1 and CDR2: KGHSH, LQKENI. Trimming took 1 base from V and 9 from J, leaving 16 bases between them. This CDR3 is CASSPQGRPGLSPLHF. For the CDR3, the DNA is TGTGCCAGCTCACCACAAGGTCGTCCAGGGCTTTCACCCCTCCACTTT.

The chain links TRBV5-1 to TRBJ2-1; 7 nucleotides match TRBD2. The germline CDR1 and CDR2 sequences are SGHRS and YFSETQ. Germline trimming cut 2 bases from V and 9 bases from J; bases unmatched to any gene: 8. The CDR3 length is 14 residues. The CDR3 region has the DNA TGCGCCAGCAGCTTAGAGCTAGCGGAGGTTGAGCAGTTCTTC. Amino acids: CASSLELAEVEQFF.

The chain is built from TRBV29-1 and TRBJ2-7; TRBD2 might be the D (7 bases). The CDR3 is made up of 14 amino acids. V was pared by 5 bases and J by 4 bases, with 18 bases between. CDR1 SQVTM and CDR2 ANQGSEA come from the germline V gene. The CDR3 spells CSVSLFAGAYEQYF. The CDR3 nucleotides are TGCAGCGTTTCTCTCTTCGCGGGGGCTTACGAGCAGTACTTC.

The chain joins TRBV6-1 to TRBJ2-3; possibly TRBD2 for D (5 bases). The V gene's germline CDR1 is MNHNS and CDR2 SASEGT. The V gene lost 3 bases and the J gene lost 5 bases, with 9 bases spanning the gap. CDR3 size: 13 residues. In DNA form, the CDR3 reads TGTGCCAGCAGTGATATTGGAGGAGATACGCAGTATTTT. This codes for CASSDIGGDTQYF.

The chain couples TRBV7-2 to TRBJ2-3; the match to TRBD1 covers 7 bases. The V and J ends lost 0 bases and 2 bases, in that order; junction bases with no gene match: 5. Germline values: CDR1 SGHTA, CDR2 FQGNSA. CDR3 size: 16 residues. The CDR3 protein is CASSLARDRITDTQYF. The CDR3 DNA follows: TGTGCCAGCAGCTTAGCCCGGGACAGAATCACAGATACGCAGTATTTT.

This clone counts as medium-sized. The chain links TRBV7-9 to TRBJ1-6; 9 nucleotides line up with TRBD1. This CDR3 is 16 amino acids long. V trimming: 5 bases; J trimming: 3 bases; junction bases outside the gene matches: 5. Germline V CDR1 and CDR2: SEHNR, FQNEAQ (reference sequence). The CDR3 region has the DNA TGTGCCAGCAGCCAGGGACAGGGATTCTATAATTCACCCCTCCACTTT. This gives the protein CASSQGQGFYNSPLHF.

This clone appeared a few times. V usage is TRBV7-2 and J usage is TRBJ2-1; D call uncertain. Trimming stripped 5 bases from V and 10 bases from J, with 15 bases between. The CDR3 sequence is 13 residues long. Per the germline V gene, CDR1 is SGHTA and CDR2 is FQGNSA. The CDR3, as DNA: TGTGCCAGCAGCAATTCCAGCCTAGGAGAGCAGTTCTTC. The encoded protein is CASSNSSLGEQFF.

Only a few counts were recorded for this clone. The chain has TRBV11-2 and TRBJ2-7; 7 bases match TRBD1. Germline loops: CDR1 SGHAT, CDR2 FQNNGV. Trimming at V came to 6 bases and at J to 3 bases, leaving 5 bases not matched to a gene. The CDR3 sequence is 13 residues long. The CDR3 loop is CASSRQGGYEQYF. The CDR3 nucleotides read TGTGCCAGCAGTCGACAGGGCGGCTACGAGCAGTACTTC.

The chain joins TRBV11-1 to TRBJ1-2; D unclear. Germline CDR1 SGHAT, CDR2 FQDESV (reference sequence). Trimming shortened V by 4 bases and J by 0 bases, and 12 bases separated the two germline ends. The CDR3 has 15 residues. The CDR3 protein is CASSSDRRPNYGYTF. DNA for the CDR3: TGTGCCAGCAGCTCGGACCGACGCCCTAACTATGGCTACACCTTC.

The V and J genes are TRBV11-3 and TRBJ2-1; 12 bases match TRBD2. Looked up from germline, CDR1 is SGHNT and CDR2 is YENEEA. V was pared by 1 base and J by 8 bases, with 6 bases of the junction left unmatched. This CDR3 comprises 16 residues. This CDR3 is CASSLVRLAGGHEQFF. The CDR3 region has the DNA TGTGCCAGCAGCTTAGTAAGGCTAGCGGGGGGGCATGAGCAGTTCTTC.

The chain employs TRBV6-5 and TRBJ2-1, with D tentatively TRBD1 (5 bases). Germline-derived CDR1 and CDR2 are MNHEY and SVGAGI. V gave up 0 bases and J gave up 3 bases, with 6 bases separating them. The CDR3 contains 14 residues. The CDR3 is CASSYSTVYNEQFF. CDR3 in DNA: TGTGCCAGCAGTTACTCGACAGTCTACAATGAGCAGTTCTTC.

This clone was seen a few times. This chain links TRBV27 with TRBJ1-2, with D maybe TRBD1 (6 bases). In germline, CDR1 is MNHEY, CDR2 SMNVEV (reference sequence). This CDR3 region has 13 residues. The V end lost 8 bases, the J end lost 7 bases, and 17 bases lay between the germline ends. CDR3 nucleotide sequence: TGTGCCAGCGTTGATCTCCGCAGGGGTGGCTACACCTTC. It encodes CASVDLRRGGYTF.

In its sample, this clone is medium-sized. The gene calls are TRBV9 and TRBJ2-2; 7 bases map to TRBD2. This CDR3 has 15 amino acids. Looked up from germline, CDR1 is SGDLS and CDR2 is YYNGEE. The V and J ends lost 4 bases and 5 bases, in that order; junction bases with no gene match: 8. The CDR3, as DNA: TGTGCCAGCAGCCCCCGGGGGGACCCGACCGGGGAGCTGTTTTTT. This encodes CASSPRGDPTGELFF.

The V call is TRBV18, the J call TRBJ1-6, with 7 bases lining up with TRBD1. The junction had 3 bases not matched to a gene; V was cut back by 2 bases and J by 5 bases. The CDR3 contains 15 residues. CDR1 is KGHSH and CDR2 is LQKENI in the germline V gene. CDR3 in amino acids: CASSPGTVNNSPLHF. The CDR3 coding sequence is TGTGCCAGCTCACCAGGGACAGTTAATAATTCACCCCTCCACTTT.

This sequence joins TRBV11-2 and TRBJ1-2; D is ambiguous. The germline gives CDR1 SGHAT, CDR2 FQNNGV. Trimming took 4 bases from V and 7 from J, leaving 13 bases between them. This CDR3 is built from 13 residues. CDR3 nucleotides: TGTGCCAGCAGCTCCTTAGCGGTTCGTGGCTACACCTTC. Residues: CASSSLAVRGYTF.

V is TRBV15 and J is TRBJ2-5, with 9 bases fitting TRBD2. Germline-derived CDR1 and CDR2 are LNHNV and YYDKDF (reference sequence). Unmatched junction bases numbered 2, after V lost 3 bases and J lost 0 bases. This CDR3 is 15 amino acids long. CDR3 DNA sequence: TGTGCCACCAGCAGGAGACTAGCGGACCAAGAGACCCAGTACTTC. Residues: CATSRRLADQETQYF.

The V and J genes are TRBV5-1 and TRBJ2-3, with a weak D call TRBD2 (5 bases). CDR1 is SGHRS, CDR2 YFSETQ, per germline. The CDR3 spans 12 residues. V was trimmed by 0 bases and J by 8 bases, leaving 7 bases between them. This CDR3 is CASSLAGITQYF. In nucleotides, the CDR3 is TGCGCCAGCAGCTTGGCGGGGATTACGCAGTATTTT.

The J gene is TRBJ1-2, the V gene TRBV2; D ambiguous. The CDR3 covers 10 residues. V lost 8 bases and J 3 bases, leaving 4 bases between the germline ends. Germline V gene lookup returns CDR1 SNHLY and CDR2 FYNNEI. The CDR3 bases are TGTGCCAGCCGGTACTATGGCTACACCTTC. Translation: CASRYYGYTF.

The genes are TRBV5-4 and TRBJ1-1; D ambiguous. CDR3 length: 13 amino acids. V lost 0 bases to trimming and J lost 5 bases, with 8 bases between them. The germline V gene has CDR1 SGHNT and CDR2 YYREEE (reference sequence). Here the CDR3 DNA reads TGTGCCAGCAGCTTGGGAGGAAGGACTGAAGCTTTCTTT. Its protein product is CASSLGGRTEAFF.